This T cell receptor beta chain was identified during a study of T cell repertoires in cytomegalovirus infection. At the level of the study: Indications came from public TCR beta signatures; they pointed to CMV infection and to a matching HLA type. Study-wide results and limits: CMV carriers having the relevant HLA were flagged by cumulative public TCR beta family frequency. Within the response measured ex vivo, HLA-C-restricted CMV-specific TCR beta clonotypes were dominant.

Germline V gives CDR1 SGHAT, CDR2 FQNNGV. CDR3 length: 15 amino acids. V shed 1 base, J shed 1 base, and the junction held 1 base outside the gene matches. Comment on this clonotype: Its target is not known.

TCRdb analysed the reads with MiXCR anew, one entry per CDR3 protein. The sample shows under 200,000 distinct CDR3 sequences, about 28% of them seen only once. The J gene is TRBJ2-7, the V gene TRBV11-2, with 10 bases aligning to TRBD1. The source is a human donor in good health (CMV status not recorded). Some clones in this sample may be carry-over from other donors' samples. Sequencing input: PBMCs. Written as DNA, the CDR3 is TGTGCCAGCAGCTTAGGGACAGGGGGATCCTACGAGCAGTACTTC. This codes for CASSLGTGGSYEQYF.